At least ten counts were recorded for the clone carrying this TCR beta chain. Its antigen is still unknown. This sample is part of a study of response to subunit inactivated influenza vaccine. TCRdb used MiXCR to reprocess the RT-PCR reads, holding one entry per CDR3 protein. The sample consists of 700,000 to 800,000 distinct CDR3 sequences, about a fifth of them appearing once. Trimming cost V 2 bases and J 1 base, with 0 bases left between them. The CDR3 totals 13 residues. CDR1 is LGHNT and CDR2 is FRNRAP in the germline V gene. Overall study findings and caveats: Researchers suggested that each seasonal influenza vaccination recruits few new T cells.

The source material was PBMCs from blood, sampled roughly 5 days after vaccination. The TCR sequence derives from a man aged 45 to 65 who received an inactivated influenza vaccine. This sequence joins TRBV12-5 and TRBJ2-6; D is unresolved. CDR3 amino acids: CASGLSGANVLTF. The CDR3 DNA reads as TGTGCTAGTGGTTTGTCTGGGGCCAACGTCCTGACTTTC.